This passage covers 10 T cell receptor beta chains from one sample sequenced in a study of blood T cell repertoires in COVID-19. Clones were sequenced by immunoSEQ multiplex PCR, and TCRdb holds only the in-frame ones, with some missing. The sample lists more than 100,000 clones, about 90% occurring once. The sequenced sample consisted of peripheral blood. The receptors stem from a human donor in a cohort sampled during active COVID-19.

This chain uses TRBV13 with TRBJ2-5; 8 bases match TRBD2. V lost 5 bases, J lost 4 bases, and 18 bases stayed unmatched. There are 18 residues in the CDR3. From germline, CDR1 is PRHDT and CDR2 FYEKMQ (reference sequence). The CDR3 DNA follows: TGTGCCAGCAGCCCCCGGGGGGGGGCGACGGGACGTGCAGAGACCCAGTACTTC. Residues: CASSPRGGATGRAETQYF.

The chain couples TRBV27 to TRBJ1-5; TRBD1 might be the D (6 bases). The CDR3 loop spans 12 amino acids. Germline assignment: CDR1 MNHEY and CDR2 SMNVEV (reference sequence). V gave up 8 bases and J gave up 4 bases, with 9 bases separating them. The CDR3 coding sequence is TGTGCCAGCCAACAGGGAAATCAGCCCCAGCATTTT. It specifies CASQQGNQPQHF.

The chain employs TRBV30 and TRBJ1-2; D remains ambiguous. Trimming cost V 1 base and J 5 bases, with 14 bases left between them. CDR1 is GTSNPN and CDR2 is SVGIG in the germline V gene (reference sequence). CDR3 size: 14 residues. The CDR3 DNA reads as TGTGCCTGGAGTGACCCCCTTGGGGAGTATGGCTACACCTTC. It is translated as CAWSDPLGEYGYTF.

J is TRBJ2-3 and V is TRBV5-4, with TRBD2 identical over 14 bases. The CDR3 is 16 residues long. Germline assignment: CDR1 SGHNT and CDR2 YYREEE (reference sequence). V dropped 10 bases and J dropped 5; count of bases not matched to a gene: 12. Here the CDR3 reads CAVRTSGGLRVDTQYF. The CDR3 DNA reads TGTGCCGTTAGGACTAGCGGGGGGCTGCGAGTAGATACGCAGTATTTT. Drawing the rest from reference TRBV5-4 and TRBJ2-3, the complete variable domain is ETGVTQSPTHLIKTRGQQVTLRCSSQSGHNTVSWYQQALGQGPQFIFQYYREEENGRGNFPPRFSGLQFPNYSSELNVNALELDDSALYLCAVRTSGGLRVDTQYFGPGTRLTVL.

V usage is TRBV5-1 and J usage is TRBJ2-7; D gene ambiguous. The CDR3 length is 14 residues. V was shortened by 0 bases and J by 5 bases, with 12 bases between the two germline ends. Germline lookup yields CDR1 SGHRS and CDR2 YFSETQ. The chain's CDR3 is CASSLGAMSNEQYF. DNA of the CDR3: TGCGCCAGCAGCTTGGGGGCCATGTCCAACGAGCAGTACTTC.

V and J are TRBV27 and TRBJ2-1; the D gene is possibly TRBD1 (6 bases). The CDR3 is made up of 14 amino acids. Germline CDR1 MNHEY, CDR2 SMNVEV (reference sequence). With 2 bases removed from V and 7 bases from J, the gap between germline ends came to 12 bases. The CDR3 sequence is CASSLQGGWNEQFF. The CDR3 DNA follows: TGTGCCAGCAGTTTACAAGGGGGTTGGAATGAGCAGTTCTTC.

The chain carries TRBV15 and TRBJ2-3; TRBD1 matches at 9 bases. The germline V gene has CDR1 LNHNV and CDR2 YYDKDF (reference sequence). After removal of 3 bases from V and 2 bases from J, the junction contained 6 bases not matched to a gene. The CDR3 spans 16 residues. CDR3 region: CATSSTGQGYTDTQYF. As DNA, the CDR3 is TGTGCCACCAGCAGTACGGGACAGGGCTACACAGATACGCAGTATTTT.

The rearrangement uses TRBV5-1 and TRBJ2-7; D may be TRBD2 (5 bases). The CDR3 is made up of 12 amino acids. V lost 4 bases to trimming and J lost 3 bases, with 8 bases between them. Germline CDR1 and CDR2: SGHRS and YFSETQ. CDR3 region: CASSTGNYEQYF. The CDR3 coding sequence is TGCGCCAGCAGCACCGGGAACTACGAGCAGTACTTC.

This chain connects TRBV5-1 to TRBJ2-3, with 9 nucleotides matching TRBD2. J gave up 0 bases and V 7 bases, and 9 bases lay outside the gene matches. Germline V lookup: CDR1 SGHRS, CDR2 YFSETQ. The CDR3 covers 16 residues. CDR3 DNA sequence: TGCGCCAGCCAAAGCGGGGGGCGTGCTAGCACAGATACGCAGTATTTT. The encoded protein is CASQSGGRASTDTQYF.

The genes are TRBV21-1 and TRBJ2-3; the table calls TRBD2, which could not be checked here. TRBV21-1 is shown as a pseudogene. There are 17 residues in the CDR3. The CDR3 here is CASTLRTSGRATDTQYF. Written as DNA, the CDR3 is TGTGCCAGCACCCTCAGGACTAGCGGGAGGGCCACAGATACGCAGTATTTT.